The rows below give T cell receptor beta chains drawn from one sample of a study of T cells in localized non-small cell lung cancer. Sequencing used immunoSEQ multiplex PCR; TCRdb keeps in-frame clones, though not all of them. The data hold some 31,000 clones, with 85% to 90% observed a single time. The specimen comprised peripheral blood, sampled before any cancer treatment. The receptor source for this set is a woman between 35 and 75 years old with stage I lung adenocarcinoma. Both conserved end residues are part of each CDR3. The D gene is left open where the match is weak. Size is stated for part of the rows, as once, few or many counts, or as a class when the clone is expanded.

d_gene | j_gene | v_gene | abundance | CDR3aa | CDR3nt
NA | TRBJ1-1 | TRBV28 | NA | CASRETGLSNTEAFF | TGTGCCAGCAGAGAAACGGGGCTGTCGAACACTGAAGCTTTCTTT
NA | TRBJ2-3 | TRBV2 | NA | CASSEGPGTDTQYF | TGTGCCAGCAGTGAGGGGCCAGGCACAGATACGCAGTATTTT
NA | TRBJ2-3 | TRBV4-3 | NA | CASSQQVMSTDTQYF | TGCGCCAGCAGCCAACAGGTCATGAGCACAGATACGCAGTATTTT
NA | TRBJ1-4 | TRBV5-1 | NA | CSSSLTGTGEKLFF | TGCTCCAGCAGCCTGACAGGTACCGGTGAAAAACTGTTTTTT
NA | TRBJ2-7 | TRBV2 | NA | CASSVVLYYEQYF | TGTGCCAGCAGTGTTGTTTTATACTACGAGCAGTACTTC
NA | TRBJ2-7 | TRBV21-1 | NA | CASSKGANPRGARESSYEQYF | TGTGCCAGCAGCAAAGGGGCTAATCCGCGGGGGGCGCGGGAATCCTCCTACGAGCAGTACTTC
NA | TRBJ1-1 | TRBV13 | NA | CASSTEPVANTEAFF | TGTGCCAGCAGCACAGAACCTGTGGCGAACACTGAAGCTTTCTTT
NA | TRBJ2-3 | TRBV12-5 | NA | CASGLGSGTSGDTQYF | TGTGCTAGTGGTTTGGGTTCCGGGACCTCCGGGGATACGCAGTATTTT
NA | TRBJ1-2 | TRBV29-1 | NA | CSAGTRRNYGYTF | TGCAGCGCGGGAACACGGAGGAACTATGGCTACACCTTC
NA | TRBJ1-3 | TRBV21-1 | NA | CASSIENRDSGNTIYF | TGTGCCAGCAGCATCGAGAACAGGGACTCTGGAAACACCATATATTTT
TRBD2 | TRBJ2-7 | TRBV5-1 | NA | CASSLAPGGESEQYF | TGCGCCAGCAGCTTGGCCCCTGGGGGGGAGAGCGAGCAGTACTTC
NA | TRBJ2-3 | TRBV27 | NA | CASSLRRGGDTQYF | TGTGCCAGCAGTTTAAGACGGGGCGGGGATACGCAGTATTTT
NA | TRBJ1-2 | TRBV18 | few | CASSPQGSGYTF | TGTGCCAGCTCACCACAGGGGAGTGGCTACACCTTC
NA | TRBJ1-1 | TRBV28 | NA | CASSPRGFEAFF | TGTGCCAGCAGTCCCCGGGGTTTTGAAGCTTTCTTT
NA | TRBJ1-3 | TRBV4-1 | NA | CASSLGTPLSGNTIYF | TGCGCCAGCAGCCTCGGGACTCCTTTGTCTGGAAACACCATATATTTT
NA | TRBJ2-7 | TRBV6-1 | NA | CAAGISLEQYF | TGTGCCGCGGGAATAAGCCTCGAGCAGTACTTC